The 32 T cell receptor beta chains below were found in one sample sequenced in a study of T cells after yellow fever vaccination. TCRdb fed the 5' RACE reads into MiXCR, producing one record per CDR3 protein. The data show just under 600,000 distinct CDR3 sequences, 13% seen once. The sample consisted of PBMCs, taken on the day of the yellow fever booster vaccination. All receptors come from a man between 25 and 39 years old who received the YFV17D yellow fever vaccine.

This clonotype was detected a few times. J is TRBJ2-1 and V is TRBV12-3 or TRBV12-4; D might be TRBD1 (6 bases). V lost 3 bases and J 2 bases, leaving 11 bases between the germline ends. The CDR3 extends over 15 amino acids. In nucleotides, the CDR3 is TGTGCCAGCAGTTTCCGGGACATCCCCTACAATGAGCAGTTCTTC. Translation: CASSFRDIPYNEQFF.

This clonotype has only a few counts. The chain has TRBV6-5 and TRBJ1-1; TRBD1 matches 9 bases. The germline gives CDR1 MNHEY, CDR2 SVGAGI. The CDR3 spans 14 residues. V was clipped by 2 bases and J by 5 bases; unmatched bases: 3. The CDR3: CASSYGTGQTEAFF. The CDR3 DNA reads TGTGCCAGCAGTTACGGGACAGGGCAAACTGAAGCTTTCTTT.

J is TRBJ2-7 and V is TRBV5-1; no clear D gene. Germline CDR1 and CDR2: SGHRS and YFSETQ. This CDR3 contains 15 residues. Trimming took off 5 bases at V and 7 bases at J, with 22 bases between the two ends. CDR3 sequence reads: CASRGGGSLMEEQYF. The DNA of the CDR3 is TGCGCCAGCAGGGGCGGTGGCAGTCTTATGGAGGAGCAGTACTTC.

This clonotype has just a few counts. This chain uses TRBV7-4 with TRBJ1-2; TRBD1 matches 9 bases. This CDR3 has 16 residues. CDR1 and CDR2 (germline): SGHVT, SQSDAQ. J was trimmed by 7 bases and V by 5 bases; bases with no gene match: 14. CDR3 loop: CASSPKPRDREPGYTF. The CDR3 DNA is TGTGCCAGCAGCCCAAAGCCCCGGGACAGGGAGCCTGGCTACACCTTC.

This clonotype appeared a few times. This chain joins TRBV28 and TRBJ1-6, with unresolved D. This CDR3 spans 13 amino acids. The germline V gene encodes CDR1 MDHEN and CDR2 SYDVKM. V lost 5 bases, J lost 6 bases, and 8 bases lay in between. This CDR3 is CASSPLSNSPLHF. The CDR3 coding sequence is TGTGCCAGCAGTCCGCTAAGTAATTCACCCCTCCACTTT.

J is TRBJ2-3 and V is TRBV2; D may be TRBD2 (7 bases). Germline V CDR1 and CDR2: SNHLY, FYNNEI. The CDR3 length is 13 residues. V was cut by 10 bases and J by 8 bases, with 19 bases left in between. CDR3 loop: CATLAGAPGTQYF. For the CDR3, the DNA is TGTGCCACCCTGGCGGGGGCCCCGGGTACGCAGTATTTT.

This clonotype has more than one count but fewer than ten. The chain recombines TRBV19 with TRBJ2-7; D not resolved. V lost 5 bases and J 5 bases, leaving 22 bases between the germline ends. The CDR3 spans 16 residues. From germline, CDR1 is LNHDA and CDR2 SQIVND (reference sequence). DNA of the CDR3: TGTGCCAGTAGTTTGGCAACACGCTTACTCCCCCACGAGCAGTACTTC. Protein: CASSLATRLLPHEQYF.

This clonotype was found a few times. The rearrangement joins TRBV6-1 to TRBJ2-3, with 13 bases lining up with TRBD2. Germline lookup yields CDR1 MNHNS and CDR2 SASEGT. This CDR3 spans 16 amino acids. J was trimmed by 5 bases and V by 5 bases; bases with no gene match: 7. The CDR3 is CASSKGLAGLIDTQYF. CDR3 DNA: TGTGCCAGCAGTAAGGGACTAGCGGGACTCATAGATACGCAGTATTTT.

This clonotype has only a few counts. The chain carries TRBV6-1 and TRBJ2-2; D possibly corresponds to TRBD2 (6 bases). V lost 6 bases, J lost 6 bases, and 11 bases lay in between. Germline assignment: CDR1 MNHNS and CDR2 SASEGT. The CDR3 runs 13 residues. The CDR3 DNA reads TGTGCCAGCAGGGATCCGGGAGCCGGGGAGCTGTTTTTT. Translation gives CASRDPGAGELFF.

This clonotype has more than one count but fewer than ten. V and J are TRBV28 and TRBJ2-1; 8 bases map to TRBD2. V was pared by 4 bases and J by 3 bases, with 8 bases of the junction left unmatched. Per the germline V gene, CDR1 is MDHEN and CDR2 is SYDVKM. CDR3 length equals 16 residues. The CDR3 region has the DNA TGTGCCAGCAGTTCCCGACTGAGCGGGAGCTACAATGAGCAGTTCTTC. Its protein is CASSSRLSGSYNEQFF. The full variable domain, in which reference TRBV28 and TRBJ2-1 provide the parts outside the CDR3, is DVKVTQSSRYLVKRTGEKVFLECVQDMDHENMFWYRQDPGLGLRLIYFSYDVKMKEKGDIPEGYSVSREKKERFSLILESASTNQTSMYLCASSSRLSGSYNEQFFGPGTRLTVL.

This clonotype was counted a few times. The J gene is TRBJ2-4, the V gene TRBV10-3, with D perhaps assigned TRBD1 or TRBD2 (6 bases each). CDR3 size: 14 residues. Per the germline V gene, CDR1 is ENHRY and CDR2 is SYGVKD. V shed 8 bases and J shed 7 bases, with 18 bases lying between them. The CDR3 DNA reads TGTGCCATCGGAGGGGCAGGGGATCTGAACATTCAGTACTTC. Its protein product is CAIGGAGDLNIQYF.

CDR3 sequence: CASSPSRGLSSYNSPLHF. CDR3 coding DNA: TGCGCCAGCAGCCCGAGCAGGGGGCTTAGCTCCTATAATTCACCCCTCCACTTT. The V call is TRBV4-3, the J call TRBJ1-6, with TRBD1 matching over 8 bases. This CDR3 comprises 18 residues. J lost 0 bases, V lost 4 bases, and 8 bases had no gene match. Germline values: CDR1 LGHNA, CDR2 YSLEER.

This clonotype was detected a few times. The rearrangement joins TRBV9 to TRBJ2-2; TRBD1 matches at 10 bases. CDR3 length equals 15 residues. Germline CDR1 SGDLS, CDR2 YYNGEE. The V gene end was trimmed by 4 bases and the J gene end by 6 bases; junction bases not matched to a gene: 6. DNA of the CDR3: TGTGCCAGCAGCTCAGGACAGGGGGGGGCCGGGGAGCTGTTTTTT. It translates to CASSSGQGGAGELFF.

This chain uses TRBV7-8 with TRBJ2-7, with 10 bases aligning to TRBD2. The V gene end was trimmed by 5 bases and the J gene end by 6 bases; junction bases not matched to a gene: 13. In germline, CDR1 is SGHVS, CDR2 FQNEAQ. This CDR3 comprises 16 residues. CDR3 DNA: TGTGCCAGCAGCCTCAAAGCGGGAGGGCCTCTGGGCGAGCAGTACTTC. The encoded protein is CASSLKAGGPLGEQYF.

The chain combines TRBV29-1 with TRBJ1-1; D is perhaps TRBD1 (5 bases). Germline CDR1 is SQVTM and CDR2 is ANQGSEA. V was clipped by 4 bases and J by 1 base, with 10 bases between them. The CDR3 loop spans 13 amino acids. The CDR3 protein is CSVAQTANTEAFF. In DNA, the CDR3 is TGCAGCGTTGCACAGACAGCGAACACTGAAGCTTTCTTT. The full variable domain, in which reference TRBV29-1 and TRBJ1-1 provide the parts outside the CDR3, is SAVISQKPSRDICQRGTSLTIQCQVDSQVTMMFWYRQQPGQSLTLIATANQGSEATYESGFVIDKFPISRPNLTFSTLTVSNMSPEDSSIYLCSVAQTANTEAFFGQGTRLTVV.

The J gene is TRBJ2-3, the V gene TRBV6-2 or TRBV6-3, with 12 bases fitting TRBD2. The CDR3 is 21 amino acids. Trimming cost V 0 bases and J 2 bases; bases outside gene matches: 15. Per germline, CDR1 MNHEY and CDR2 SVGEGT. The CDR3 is CASSYSTPSGRGYYNTDTQYF. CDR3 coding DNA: TGTGCCAGCAGTTACTCGACGCCTAGCGGGAGGGGGTACTACAACACAGATACGCAGTATTTT.

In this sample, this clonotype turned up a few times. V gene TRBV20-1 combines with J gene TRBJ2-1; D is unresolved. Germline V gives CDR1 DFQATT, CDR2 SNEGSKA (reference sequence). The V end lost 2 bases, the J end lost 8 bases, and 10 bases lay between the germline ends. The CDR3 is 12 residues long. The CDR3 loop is CSARYGRDEQFF. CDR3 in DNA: TGCAGTGCTAGATACGGTAGAGATGAGCAGTTCTTC.

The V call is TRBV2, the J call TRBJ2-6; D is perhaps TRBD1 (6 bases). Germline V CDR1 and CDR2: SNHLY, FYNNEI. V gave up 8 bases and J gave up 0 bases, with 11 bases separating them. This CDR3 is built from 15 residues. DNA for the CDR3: TGTGCCAGCTACAGGGACGGCTCTGGGGCCAACGTCCTGACTTTC. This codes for CASYRDGSGANVLTF.

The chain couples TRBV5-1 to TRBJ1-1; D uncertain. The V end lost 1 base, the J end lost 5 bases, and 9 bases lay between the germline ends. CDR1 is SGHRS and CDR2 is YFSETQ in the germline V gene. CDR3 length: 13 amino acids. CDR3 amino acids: CASSLTVGTEAFF. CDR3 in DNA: TGCGCCAGCAGCTTGACGGTTGGGACTGAAGCTTTCTTT.

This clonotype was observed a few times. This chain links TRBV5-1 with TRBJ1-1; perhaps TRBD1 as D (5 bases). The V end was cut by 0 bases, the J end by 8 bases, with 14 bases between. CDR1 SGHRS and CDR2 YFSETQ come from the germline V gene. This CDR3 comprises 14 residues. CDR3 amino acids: CASSLVLGTSEAFF. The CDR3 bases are TGCGCCAGCAGCTTGGTGTTGGGGACGAGCGAAGCTTTCTTT. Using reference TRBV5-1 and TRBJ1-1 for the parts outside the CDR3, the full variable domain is KAGVTQTPRYLIKTRGQQVTLSCSPISGHRSVSWYQQTPGQGLQFLFEYFSETQRNKGNFPGRFSGRQFSNSRSEMNVSTLELGDSALYLCASSLVLGTSEAFFGQGTRLTVV.

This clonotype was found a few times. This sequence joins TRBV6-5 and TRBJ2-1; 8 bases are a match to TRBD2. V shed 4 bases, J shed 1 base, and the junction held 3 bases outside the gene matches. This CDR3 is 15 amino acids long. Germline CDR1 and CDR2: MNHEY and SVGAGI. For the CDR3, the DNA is TGTGCCAGCAGTTCCCCGGGGGGGTCCTACAATGAGCAGTTCTTC. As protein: CASSSPGGSYNEQFF.

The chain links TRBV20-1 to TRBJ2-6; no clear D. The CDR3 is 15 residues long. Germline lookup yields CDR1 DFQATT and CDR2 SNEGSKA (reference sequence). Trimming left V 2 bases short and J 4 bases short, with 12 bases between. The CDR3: CSARPPAVGANVLTF. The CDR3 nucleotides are TGCAGTGCTAGACCCCCAGCTGTCGGGGCCAACGTCCTGACTTTC.

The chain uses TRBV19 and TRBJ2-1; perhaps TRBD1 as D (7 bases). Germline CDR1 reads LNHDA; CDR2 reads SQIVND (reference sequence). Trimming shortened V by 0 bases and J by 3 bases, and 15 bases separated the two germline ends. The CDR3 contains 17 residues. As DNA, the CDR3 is TGTGCCAGTAGTATAGATCCCCGACAGGGAGGCTACAATGAGCAGTTCTTC. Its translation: CASSIDPRQGGYNEQFF.

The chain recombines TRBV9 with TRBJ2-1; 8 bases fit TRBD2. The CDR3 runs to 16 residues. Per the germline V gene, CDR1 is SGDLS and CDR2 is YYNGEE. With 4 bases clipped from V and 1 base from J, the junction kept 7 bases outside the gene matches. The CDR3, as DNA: TGTGCCAGCAGCCTAATAGCGGGGACTTCCTACAATGAGCAGTTCTTC. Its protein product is CASSLIAGTSYNEQFF.

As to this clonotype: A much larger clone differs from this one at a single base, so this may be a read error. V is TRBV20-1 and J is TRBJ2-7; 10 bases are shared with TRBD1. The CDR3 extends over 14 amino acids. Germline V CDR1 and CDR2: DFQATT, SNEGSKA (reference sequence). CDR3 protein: CSARAGTGAYEQHF. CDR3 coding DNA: TGCAGTGCTAGAGCTGGGACAGGGGCCTACGAGCAGCACTTC.

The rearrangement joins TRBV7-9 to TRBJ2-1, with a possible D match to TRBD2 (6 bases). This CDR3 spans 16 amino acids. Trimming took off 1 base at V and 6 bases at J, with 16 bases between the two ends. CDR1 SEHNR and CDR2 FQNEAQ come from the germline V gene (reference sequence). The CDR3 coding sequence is TGTGCCAGCAGCTTAGAGGATAGCGGCCCCCCCAATGAGCAGTTCTTC. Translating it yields CASSLEDSGPPNEQFF. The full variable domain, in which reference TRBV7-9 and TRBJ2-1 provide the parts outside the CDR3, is DTGVSQNPRHKITKRGQNVTFRCDPISEHNRLYWYRQTLGQGPEFLTYFQNEAQLEKSRLLSDRFSAERPKGSFSTLEIQRTEQGDSAMYLCASSLEDSGPPNEQFFGPGTRLTVL.

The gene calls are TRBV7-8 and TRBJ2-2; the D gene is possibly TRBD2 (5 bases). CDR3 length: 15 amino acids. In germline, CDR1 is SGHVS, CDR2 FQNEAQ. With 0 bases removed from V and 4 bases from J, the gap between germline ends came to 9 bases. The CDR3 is CASSLAGVSTGELFF. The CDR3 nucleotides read TGTGCCAGCAGCTTAGCGGGAGTTAGCACCGGGGAGCTGTTTTTT.

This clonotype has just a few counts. Here the CDR3 reads CASSSGVGGSGELFF. The CDR3 nucleotides read TGTGCCAGCAGCTCAGGGGTGGGCGGGAGCGGGGAGCTGTTTTTT. This rearrangement joins TRBV6-1 to TRBJ2-2; D perhaps matches TRBD2 (7 bases). The germline V and J ends were trimmed by 6 bases and 7 bases, with 18 bases remaining between them. This CDR3 is built from 15 residues. CDR1 MNHNS and CDR2 SASEGT come from the germline V gene.

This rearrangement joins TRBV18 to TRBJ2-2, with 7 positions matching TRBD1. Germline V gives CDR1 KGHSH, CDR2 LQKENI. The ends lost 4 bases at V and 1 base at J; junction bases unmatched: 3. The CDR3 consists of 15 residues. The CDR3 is CASSLQGRNTGELFF. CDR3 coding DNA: TGTGCCAGCTCACTACAGGGGCGGAACACCGGGGAGCTGTTTTTT.

CDR3 bases: TGCAGCGTATGGGGACAGGGGGCTGTCGGGGAGCTGTTTTTT. Translation gives CSVWGQGAVGELFF. This rearrangement joins TRBV29-1 to TRBJ2-2; the match to TRBD1 covers 12 bases. CDR3 size: 14 residues. Germline loops: CDR1 SQVTM, CDR2 ANQGSEA. Trimming at V came to 6 bases and at J to 7 bases, leaving 6 bases not matched to a gene.

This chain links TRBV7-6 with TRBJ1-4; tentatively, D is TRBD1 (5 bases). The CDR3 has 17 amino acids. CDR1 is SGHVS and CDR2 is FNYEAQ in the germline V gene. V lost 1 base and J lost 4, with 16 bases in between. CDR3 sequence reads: CASSLGPRQIFNEKLFF. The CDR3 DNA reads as TGTGCCAGCAGCTTAGGCCCGAGACAGATTTTTAATGAAAAACTGTTTTTT.

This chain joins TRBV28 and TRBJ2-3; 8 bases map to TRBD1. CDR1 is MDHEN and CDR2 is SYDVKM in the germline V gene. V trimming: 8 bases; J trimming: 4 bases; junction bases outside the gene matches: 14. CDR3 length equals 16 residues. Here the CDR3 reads CASETLGRGHADTQYF. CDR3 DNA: TGTGCCAGCGAGACCTTGGGCAGGGGGCATGCAGATACGCAGTATTTT.